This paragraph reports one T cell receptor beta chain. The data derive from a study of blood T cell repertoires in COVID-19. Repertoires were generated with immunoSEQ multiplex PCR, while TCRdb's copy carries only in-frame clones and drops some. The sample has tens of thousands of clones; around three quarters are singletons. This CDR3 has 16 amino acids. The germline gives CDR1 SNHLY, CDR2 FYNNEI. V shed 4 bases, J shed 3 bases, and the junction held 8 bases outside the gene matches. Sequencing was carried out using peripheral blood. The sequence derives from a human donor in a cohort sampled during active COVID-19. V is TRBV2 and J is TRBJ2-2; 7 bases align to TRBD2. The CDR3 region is CASSVTAGEYTGELFF. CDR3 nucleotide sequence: TGTGCCAGCAGTGTGACCGCGGGAGAATACACCGGGGAGCTGTTTTTT.